The clone carrying this TCR beta chain was seen just once. This sample stems from a study of technical replicates of blood from a few donors. Measured with immunoSEQ multiplex PCR; TCRdb has only the in-frame clones, and not every one. The sample has more than 80,000 clones; around 96% are singletons. Per germline, CDR1 MNHNY and CDR2 SVGAGI (reference sequence). The V gene end was trimmed by 6 bases and the J gene end by 4 bases; junction bases not matched to a gene: 12. This CDR3 has 16 residues. The chain combines TRBV6-6 with TRBJ1-3, with 7 bases matching TRBD1. The sample was T cells isolated from PBMCs. This sequence was found in a human donor in good health. CDR3 sequence reads: CASSSDRVSSGNTIYF. The CDR3 region has the DNA TGTGCCAGCAGCTCCGACAGGGTGTCGTCGGGAAACACCATATATTTT.